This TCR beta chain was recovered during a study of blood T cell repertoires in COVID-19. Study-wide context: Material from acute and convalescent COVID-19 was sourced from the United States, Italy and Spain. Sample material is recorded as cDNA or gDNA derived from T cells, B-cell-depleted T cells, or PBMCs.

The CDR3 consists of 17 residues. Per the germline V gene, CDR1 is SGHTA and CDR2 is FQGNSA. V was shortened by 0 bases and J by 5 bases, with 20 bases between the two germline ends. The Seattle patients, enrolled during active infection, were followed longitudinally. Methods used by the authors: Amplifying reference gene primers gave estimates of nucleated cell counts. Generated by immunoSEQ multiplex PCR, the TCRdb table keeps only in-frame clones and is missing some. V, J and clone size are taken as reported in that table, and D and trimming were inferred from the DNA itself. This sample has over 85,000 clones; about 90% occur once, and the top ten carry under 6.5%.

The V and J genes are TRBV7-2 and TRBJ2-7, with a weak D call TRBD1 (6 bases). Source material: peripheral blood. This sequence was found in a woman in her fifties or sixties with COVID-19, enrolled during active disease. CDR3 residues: CASSLARWVQGPHEQYF. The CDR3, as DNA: TGTGCCAGCAGCTTAGCGCGGTGGGTACAGGGTCCCCACGAGCAGTACTTC.